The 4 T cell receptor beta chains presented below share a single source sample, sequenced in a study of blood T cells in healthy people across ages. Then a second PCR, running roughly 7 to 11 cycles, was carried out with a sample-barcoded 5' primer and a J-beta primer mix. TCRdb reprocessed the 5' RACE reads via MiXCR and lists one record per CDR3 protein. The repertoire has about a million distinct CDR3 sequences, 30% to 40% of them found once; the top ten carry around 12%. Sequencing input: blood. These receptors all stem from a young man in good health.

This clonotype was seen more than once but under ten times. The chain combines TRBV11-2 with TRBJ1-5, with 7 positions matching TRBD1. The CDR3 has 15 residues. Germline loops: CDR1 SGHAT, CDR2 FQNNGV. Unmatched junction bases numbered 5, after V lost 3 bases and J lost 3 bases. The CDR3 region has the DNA TGTGCCAGCAGCTTGGAGGGGGCCAACAATCAGCCCCAGCATTTT. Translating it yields CASSLEGANNQPQHF.

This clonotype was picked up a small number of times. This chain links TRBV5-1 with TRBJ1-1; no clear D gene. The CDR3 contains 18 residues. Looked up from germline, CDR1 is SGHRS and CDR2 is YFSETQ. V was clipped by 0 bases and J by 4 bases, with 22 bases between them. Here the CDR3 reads CASSLGTEIWSPGTEAFF. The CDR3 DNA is TGCGCCAGCAGCTTGGGAACAGAAATTTGGTCCCCGGGCACTGAAGCTTTCTTT.

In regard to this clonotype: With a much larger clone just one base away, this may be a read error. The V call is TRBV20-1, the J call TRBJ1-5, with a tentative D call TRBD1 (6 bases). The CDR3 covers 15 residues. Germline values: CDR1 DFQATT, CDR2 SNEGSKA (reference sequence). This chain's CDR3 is CSTSGRPTGGQPQHF. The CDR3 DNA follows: TGCAGTACTAGTGGCCGACCGACAGGAGGTCAGCCCCAGCATTTT.

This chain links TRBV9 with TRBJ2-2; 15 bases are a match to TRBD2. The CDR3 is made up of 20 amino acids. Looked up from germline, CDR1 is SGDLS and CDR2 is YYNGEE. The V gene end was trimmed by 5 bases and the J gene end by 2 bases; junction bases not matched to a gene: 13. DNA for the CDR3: TGTGCCAGCAGACCGAGGCCGGGACTAGCGGGGGGAGGTAACACCGGGGAGCTGTTTTTT. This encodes CASRPRPGLAGGGNTGELFF. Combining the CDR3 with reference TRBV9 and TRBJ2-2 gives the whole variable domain DSGVTQTPKHLITATGQRVTLRCSPRSGDLSVYWYQQSLDQGLQFLIQYYNGEERAKGNILERFSAQQFPDLHSELNLSSLELGDSALYFCASRPRPGLAGGGNTGELFFGEGSRLTVL.